What follows are 23 T cell receptor beta chains derived from one specimen sequenced in a study of cytomegalovirus exposure and HLA in healthy donors. The PCR used 60 Vbeta and 13 Jbeta primers. Produced via immunoSEQ multiplex PCR; TCRdb's table is partial and in-frame only. Here the sample spans about 150,000 clones, over 70% being singletons. The material sequenced was PBMCs. The receptors stem from a man aged 25 to 40 in good health and CMV-seropositive.

The chain is built from TRBV18 and TRBJ2-7, with TRBD2 identical over 12 bases. The trim removed 3 bases at V and 7 bases at J, leaving 4 bases unmatched. CDR3 length: 14 amino acids. Germline CDR1 and CDR2: KGHSH and LQKENI. The CDR3, as DNA: TGTGCCAGCTCACCGACTAGCGGGAGTTGGGAGCAGTACTTC. Its translation: CASSPTSGSWEQYF.

A single count supports this clone. The chain has TRBV5-4 and TRBJ2-5, with 13 bases fitting TRBD2. The CDR3 consists of 14 residues. Germline assignment: CDR1 SGHNT and CDR2 YYREEE (reference sequence). The junction had 8 bases not matched to a gene; V was cut back by 10 bases and J by 5 bases. The CDR3 here is CAATSGRAGETQYF. The CDR3 DNA sequence: TGTGCCGCCACTAGCGGGAGGGCCGGGGAGACCCAGTACTTC. Full variable domain (remainder filled in from reference TRBV5-4 and TRBJ2-5): ETGVTQSPTHLIKTRGQQVTLRCSSQSGHNTVSWYQQALGQGPQFIFQYYREEENGRGNFPPRFSGLQFPNYSSELNVNALELDDSALYLCAATSGRAGETQYFGPGTRLLVL.

V gene TRBV2 combines with J gene TRBJ2-7, with D possibly being TRBD1 (6 bases). Germline V gene lookup returns CDR1 SNHLY and CDR2 FYNNEI. With 6 bases removed from V and 2 bases from J, the gap between germline ends came to 11 bases. This CDR3 has 13 amino acids. CDR3 in amino acids: CASSLGQTYEQYF. The CDR3 nucleotides read TGTGCCAGCAGCCTCGGACAGACCTACGAGCAGTACTTC.

This clone showed up just a few times. The DNA for the CDR3 is TGTGCCAGCAGCCTTCTACCGGGACTAGCGGGAGGGCCTAGCACAGATACGCAGTATTTT. This gives the protein CASSLLPGLAGGPSTDTQYF. J is TRBJ2-3 and V is TRBV27; the match to TRBD2 covers 16 bases. The V segment lost 6 bases and the J segment 0 bases; nucleotides outside the gene matches: 12. CDR1 MNHEY and CDR2 SMNVEV come from the germline V gene (reference sequence). This CDR3 is 20 amino acids long.

The CDR3: CASSQEEATDTEAFF. CDR3 bases: TGTGCCAGCAGCCAAGAGGAGGCTACAGACACTGAAGCTTTCTTT. The chain joins TRBV14 to TRBJ1-1; D remains ambiguous. The germline gives CDR1 SGHDN, CDR2 FVKESK. V dropped 0 bases and J dropped 3 bases, with 11 bases sitting between them. The CDR3 has 15 amino acids.

The chain carries TRBV9 and TRBJ2-5, with D possibly TRBD2 on 6 matching bases. TRBJ2-7 explains the end of the DNA better; the J call may be wrong. Germline loops: CDR1 SGDLS, CDR2 YYNGEE. This CDR3 comprises 14 residues. The CDR3 spells CASSGGGATYEQYF. The CDR3 region has the DNA TGTGCCAGCAGCGGTGGCGGGGCTACCTACGAGCAGTACTTC.

The V and J genes are TRBV28 and TRBJ2-7; 12 bases map to TRBD2. Unmatched junction bases numbered 11, after V lost 5 bases and J lost 12 bases. The CDR3 extends over 14 amino acids. CDR1 is MDHEN, CDR2 SYDVKM, per germline. The CDR3 DNA reads as TGTGCCAGCAGTCCTCAGACTAGCGGGAGATATCGGTACTTC. Residues: CASSPQTSGRYRYF.

This clone has a single count. This chain joins TRBV28 and TRBJ1-5; D may be TRBD1 (5 bases). The V end lost 2 bases, the J end lost 4 bases, and 6 bases lay between the germline ends. Germline CDR1 MDHEN, CDR2 SYDVKM. The CDR3 runs 13 residues. This CDR3 reads CASSLQGNQPQHF. The CDR3 DNA follows: TGTGCCAGCAGTTTACAGGGTAATCAGCCCCAGCATTTT.

The V and J genes are TRBV28 and TRBJ2-2; possibly TRBD2 for D (5 bases). CDR1 and CDR2 from the germline V gene are MDHEN and SYDVKM. This CDR3 is built from 18 residues. Trimming removed 3 bases at V and 1 base at J, with 18 bases between. The CDR3 region has the DNA TGTGCCAGCAGTTTGTACTCTTTCCTAGCCCAGAACACCGGGGAGCTGTTTTTT. It translates to CASSLYSFLAQNTGELFF.

The CDR3 nucleotides read TGCGCCAGCAGCCAATGGGAGGGGAACACTGAAGCTTTCTTT. Its protein is CASSQWEGNTEAFF. The chain has TRBV4-1 and TRBJ1-1; D uncertain. Germline V lookup: CDR1 MGHRA, CDR2 YSYEKL. The CDR3 consists of 14 residues. V was cut by 2 bases and J by 1 base, with 8 bases left in between.

This clone was seen only a few times. V gene TRBV28 combines with J gene TRBJ1-1; TRBD1 might be the D (6 bases). Deletions cut 3 bases from V and 5 bases from J, with 19 bases between. CDR1 and CDR2 (germline): MDHEN, SYDVKM. The CDR3 is 16 amino acids. DNA for the CDR3: TGTGCCAGCAGTTTGCCTGGGGGCGGGGGAGGTACTGAAGCTTTCTTT. This encodes CASSLPGGGGGTEAFF.

The V gene is TRBV28, the J gene TRBJ2-3; no reliable D call. This CDR3 has 15 residues. Germline lookup yields CDR1 MDHEN and CDR2 SYDVKM. V was pared by 5 bases and J by 0 bases, with 12 bases between. Written as DNA, the CDR3 is TGTGCCAGCAGTCCTGCGGCTAGTAGCACAGATACGCAGTATTTT. Translated: CASSPAASSTDTQYF.

J is TRBJ2-7 and V is TRBV29-1, with 10 bases matching TRBD1. Germline V gene data show CDR1 as SQVTM and CDR2 as ANQGSEA. Trimming at V came to 6 bases and at J to 6 bases, leaving 8 bases not matched to a gene. The CDR3 consists of 13 residues. This chain's CDR3 is CSVEGQGLAEQYF. In nucleotides, the CDR3 is TGCAGCGTAGAGGGACAGGGGCTCGCCGAGCAGTACTTC.

This clone was detected a few times. The J gene is TRBJ2-1, the V gene TRBV10-3; 8 bases align to TRBD2. With V trimmed by 5 bases and J by 3 bases, 9 bases remained unmatched. There are 16 residues in the CDR3. Germline assignment: CDR1 ENHRY and CDR2 SYGVKD. The CDR3 DNA reads TGTGCCATCAGTCCCCCCACGGGAGGGGGCTACAATGAGCAGTTCTTC. Residues: CAISPPTGGGYNEQFF.

The chain carries TRBV11-2 and TRBJ2-2; a possible D gene is TRBD1 (5 bases). The germline V and J ends were trimmed by 8 bases and 9 bases, with 13 bases remaining between them. This CDR3 has 12 amino acids. Germline CDR1 reads SGHAT; CDR2 reads FQNNGV. This CDR3 reads CASSQGSRELFF. CDR3 DNA: TGTGCCAGCTCGCAGGGTAGTAGGGAGCTGTTTTTT.

The V call is TRBV11-2, the J call TRBJ2-1; TRBD2 agrees at 14 bases. This CDR3 spans 15 amino acids. The J segment lost 10 bases and the V segment lost 1 base, leaving 3 bases of the junction unmatched. Germline V lookup: CDR1 SGHAT, CDR2 FQNNGV. The CDR3 is CASSLGTSGRPEQFF. CDR3 nucleotide sequence: TGTGCCAGCAGCTTAGGGACTAGCGGGAGGCCGGAGCAGTTCTTC.

The rearrangement uses TRBV11-2 and TRBJ1-1, with TRBD1 identical over 8 bases. The CDR3 totals 15 residues. Germline V CDR1 and CDR2: SGHAT, FQNNGV. Trimming cost V 5 bases and J 5 bases; bases outside gene matches: 10. The chain's CDR3 is CASSQSRGLNTEAFF. In nucleotides, the CDR3 is TGTGCCAGCAGCCAATCCAGGGGGCTAAATACTGAAGCTTTCTTT. Variable domain in full (rest from reference TRBV11-2 and TRBJ1-1): EAGVAQSPRYKIIEKRQSVAFWCNPISGHATLYWYQQILGQGPKLLIQFQNNGVVDDSQLPKDRFSAERLKGVDSTLKIQPAKLEDSAVYLCASSQSRGLNTEAFFGQGTRLTVV.

The rearrangement links TRBV7-8 to TRBJ2-7, with D unresolved. The germline V gene encodes CDR1 SGHVS and CDR2 FQNEAQ. The CDR3 extends over 13 amino acids. V lost 3 bases, J lost 2 bases, and 8 bases lay in between. DNA for the CDR3: TGTGCCAGCAGCTTCCCAGAAGCCTACGAGCAGTACTTC. It specifies CASSFPEAYEQYF.

This chain links TRBV6-6 with TRBJ2-7; D may be TRBD1 (6 bases). Looked up from germline, CDR1 is MNHNY and CDR2 is SVGAGI (reference sequence). CDR3 length: 13 amino acids. The V end was cut by 6 bases, the J end by 2 bases, with 11 bases between. The DNA for the CDR3 is TGTGCCAGCAGACCACAGGGTACCTACGAGCAGTACTTC. Translated: CASRPQGTYEQYF.

This clone was observed a few times. This chain joins TRBV5-1 and TRBJ1-2, with unresolved D. The CDR3 covers 14 residues. Germline CDR1 reads SGHRS; CDR2 reads YFSETQ. Trimming took off 0 bases at V and 2 bases at J, with 8 bases between the two ends. CDR3 region: CASSLDSTNYGYTF. The CDR3 nucleotides read TGCGCCAGCAGCTTGGACTCCACCAACTATGGCTACACCTTC.

A single count supports this clone. V is TRBV29-1 and J is TRBJ1-1; TRBD1 might be the D (5 bases). This CDR3 contains 13 residues. From germline, CDR1 is SQVTM and CDR2 ANQGSEA. The germline V and J ends were trimmed by 3 bases and 0 bases, with 8 bases remaining between them. Here the CDR3 DNA reads TGCAGCGTTGACGGGGGAATGAACACTGAAGCTTTCTTT. Translation: CSVDGGMNTEAFF.

The genes are TRBV19 and TRBJ2-5; 8 nucleotides align to TRBD1. CDR3 size: 15 residues. The junction had 11 bases not matched to a gene; V was cut back by 4 bases and J by 7 bases. Germline-derived CDR1 and CDR2 are LNHDA and SQIVND (reference sequence). In DNA form, the CDR3 reads TGTGCCAGTAGTAACCATCGACAGGGGAAGGGGACCCAGTACTTC. It codes for CASSNHRQGKGTQYF.

V and J are TRBV19 and TRBJ2-1; 10 bases are a match to TRBD2. Germline CDR1 and CDR2: LNHDA and SQIVND (reference sequence). CDR3 size: 15 residues. Trimming removed 3 bases from V and 5 bases from J; junction bases left unmatched: 4. CDR3 in DNA: TGTGCCAGTAGTATTTCAGGACTAGCGGACAATGAGCAGTTCTTC. It translates to CASSISGLADNEQFF.